A selection of T cell receptor beta chains follows, all from one sample in a study of blood T cell repertoires in COVID-19. TCRdb keeps only in-frame clones here, not all; method: immunoSEQ multiplex PCR. Among a few hundred thousand clones listed, more than 70% were seen once. The sample was peripheral blood. These receptors all stem from a man aged 40-49 years with acute or convalescent COVID-19. CDR3s include the opening cysteine and the closing phenylalanine or tryptophan. D genes are given only for firm matches. Some rows mark clone size as missing; the rest say once, few, many or name a class of expanded clone.

clone_size: NA
j_call: TRBJ2-7
v_call: TRBV5-4
d_call: TRBD2
cdr3_nt: TGTGCCAGCAGCTTCTCCGGGACTAGCGCCTACGAGCAGTACTTC
cdr3_aa: CASSFSGTSAYEQYF

clone_size: NA
j_call: TRBJ1-4
v_call: TRBV5-1
d_call: TRBD1
cdr3_nt: TGCGCCAGCAGCTCGGGACAGCTCAATGAAAAACTGTTTTTT
cdr3_aa: CASSSGQLNEKLFF

clone_size: NA
j_call: TRBJ2-3
v_call: TRBV2
d_call: TRBD1
cdr3_nt: TGTGCCAGCAAGCCGTGGGACAGGGAAACAGATACGCAGTATTTT
cdr3_aa: CASKPWDRETDTQYF

clone_size: NA
j_call: TRBJ1-2
v_call: TRBV29-1
d_call: NA
cdr3_nt: TGCAGCGCCGAACAGGGAGTTCGGGGCTACACCTTC
cdr3_aa: CSAEQGVRGYTF

clone_size: NA
j_call: TRBJ1-2
v_call: TRBV2
d_call: NA
cdr3_nt: TGTGCCAGCAGTGTTCAGAGGACTACCAACTATGGCTACACCTTC
cdr3_aa: CASSVQRTTNYGYTF

clone_size: NA
j_call: TRBJ2-2
v_call: TRBV10-1
d_call: TRBD2
cdr3_nt: TGCGCCAGCACGGGAAGCGGGAGTAGTTACACCGGGGAGCTGTTTTTT
cdr3_aa: CASTGSGSSYTGELFF

clone_size: once
j_call: TRBJ2-2
v_call: TRBV4-2
d_call: NA
cdr3_nt: TGTGCCAGCAGCCAAGTAGGGGGAACCGGGGAGCTGTTTTTT
cdr3_aa: CASSQVGGTGELFF

clone_size: NA
j_call: TRBJ1-4
v_call: TRBV18
d_call: NA
cdr3_nt: TGTGCCAGCTCACCACTTGACAGTAATGAAAAACTGTTTTTT
cdr3_aa: CASSPLDSNEKLFF

clone_size: NA
j_call: TRBJ1-3
v_call: TRBV4-3
d_call: NA
cdr3_nt: TGCGCCAGCAGCCAATTCCCGGCAGGGTCTGGAAACACCATATATTTT
cdr3_aa: CASSQFPAGSGNTIYF

clone_size: NA
j_call: TRBJ1-5
v_call: TRBV9
d_call: NA
cdr3_nt: TGTGCCAGCAGCGGGATCCCCCCTTCCGACAGGAGTGTAGGGTGTAGCAATCAGCCCCAGCATTTT
cdr3_aa: CASSGIPPSDRSVGCSNQPQHF

clone_size: NA
j_call: TRBJ1-1
v_call: TRBV4-2
d_call: TRBD1
cdr3_nt: TGTGCCAGCAGCCCCGACAGGGAATTGGACACTGAAGCTTTCTTT
cdr3_aa: CASSPDRELDTEAFF

clone_size: NA
j_call: TRBJ2-7
v_call: TRBV2
d_call: TRBD2
cdr3_nt: TGTGCCAGCAGTCCGGGACTATACGAGCAGTACTTC
cdr3_aa: CASSPGLYEQYF

clone_size: NA
j_call: TRBJ1-2
v_call: TRBV4-1
d_call: NA
cdr3_nt: TGCGCCAGGGACAGTTTTAACTATGGCTACACCTTC
cdr3_aa: CARDSFNYGYTF

clone_size: NA
j_call: TRBJ2-2
v_call: TRBV28
d_call: TRBD1
cdr3_nt: TGTGCCAGCAGTTCCGACAGGGAGTACACCGGGGAGCTGTTTTTT
cdr3_aa: CASSSDREYTGELFF

clone_size: once
j_call: TRBJ1-6
v_call: TRBV28
d_call: NA
cdr3_nt: TGTGCCAGCAGTTTAGCCACTTCCCTAAATTCACCCCTCCACTTT
cdr3_aa: CASSLATSLNSPLHF

clone_size: once
j_call: TRBJ2-3
v_call: TRBV4-1
d_call: TRBD1
cdr3_nt: TGCGCCAGCAGCCAAGATCGGGACAGGGGGCCGACAGATACGCAGTATTTT
cdr3_aa: CASSQDRDRGPTDTQYF

clone_size: NA
j_call: TRBJ1-2
v_call: TRBV5-1
d_call: TRBD1
cdr3_nt: TGCGCCAGCAGCACGGACAGGGGGCGAGACTATGGCTACACCTTC
cdr3_aa: CASSTDRGRDYGYTF

clone_size: NA
j_call: TRBJ1-3
v_call: TRBV7-9
d_call: NA
cdr3_nt: TGTGCCAGCAGCTTAGGTGGGGCTTCTGGAAACACCATATATTTT
cdr3_aa: CASSLGGASGNTIYF

clone_size: NA
j_call: TRBJ1-2
v_call: TRBV4-2
d_call: NA
cdr3_nt: TGTGCCAGCAGCCAAGATGCGGAAGGGGCATGGGGCTACACCTTC
cdr3_aa: CASSQDAEGAWGYTF

clone_size: NA
j_call: TRBJ2-2
v_call: TRBV5-1
d_call: NA
cdr3_nt: TGCGCCACCCGAATGACAGACACCGGGGAGCTGTTTTTT
cdr3_aa: CATRMTDTGELFF

clone_size: NA
j_call: TRBJ1-1
v_call: TRBV10-2
d_call: NA
cdr3_nt: TGCGCCAGCAGTGAGGGGGGCTTAGTAACTGAAGCTTTCTTT
cdr3_aa: CASSEGGLVTEAFF

clone_size: NA
j_call: TRBJ1-4
v_call: TRBV5-1
d_call: NA
cdr3_nt: TGCGCCAGCAGCTTGGATGGCAGGGGAGACGAAAAACTGTTTTTT
cdr3_aa: CASSLDGRGDEKLFF

clone_size: NA
j_call: TRBJ2-3
v_call: TRBV11-2
d_call: TRBD2
cdr3_nt: TGTGCCAGCAGCTTAGACCGCGGGGGGACAGATACGCAGTATTTT
cdr3_aa: CASSLDRGGTDTQYF

clone_size: once
j_call: TRBJ1-2
v_call: TRBV7-3
d_call: TRBD1
cdr3_nt: TGTGCCAGCAGCAGGGGGCCTACTTATGGCTACACCTTC
cdr3_aa: CASSRGPTYGYTF

clone_size: NA
j_call: TRBJ1-6
v_call: TRBV5-4
d_call: NA
cdr3_nt: TGTGCCAGCAGCTTGTTACCCGCGGGGAGTTCACCCCTCCACTTT
cdr3_aa: CASSLLPAGSSPLHF

clone_size: NA
j_call: TRBJ2-7
v_call: TRBV9
d_call: TRBD1
cdr3_nt: TGTGCCAGCAGCCCGAGTGGGACAGAAACCTACGAGCAGTACTTC
cdr3_aa: CASSPSGTETYEQYF

clone_size: NA
j_call: TRBJ1-2
v_call: TRBV19
d_call: NA
cdr3_nt: TGTGCCAGTACACAAGGTGGGCAGTACTATGGCTACACCTTC
cdr3_aa: CASTQGGQYYGYTF

clone_size: NA
j_call: TRBJ2-1
v_call: TRBV9
d_call: TRBD2
cdr3_nt: TGTGCCAGCAGCGTAGTAGGCGAGGGACTAGCGGGAGGACTTGGTGAGCAGTTCTTC
cdr3_aa: CASSVVGEGLAGGLGEQFF

clone_size: NA
j_call: TRBJ1-2
v_call: TRBV5-1
d_call: TRBD1
cdr3_nt: TGCGCCAGCAGAGTACAGGGGGATGAAGGCTACACCTTC
cdr3_aa: CASRVQGDEGYTF

clone_size: NA
j_call: TRBJ2-3
v_call: TRBV7-8
d_call: TRBD1
cdr3_nt: TGTGCCAGCGAACACAGGGGGCTCGCAGATACGCAGTATTTT
cdr3_aa: CASEHRGLADTQYF